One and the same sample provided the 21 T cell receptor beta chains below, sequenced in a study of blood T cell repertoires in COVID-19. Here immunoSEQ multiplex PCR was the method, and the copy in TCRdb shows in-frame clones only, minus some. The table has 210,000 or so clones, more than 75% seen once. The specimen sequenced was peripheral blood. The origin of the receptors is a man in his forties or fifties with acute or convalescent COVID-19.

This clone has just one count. The CDR3 DNA reads as TGTGCCAGCAGCTTGGTGGCAGGGGGCTCTGGAAACACCATATATTTT. Translating it yields CASSLVAGGSGNTIYF. V gene TRBV5-6 combines with J gene TRBJ1-3; 7 bases line up with TRBD1. Trimming at V came to 0 bases and at J to 0 bases, leaving 3 bases not matched to a gene. Germline CDR1 SGHDT, CDR2 YYEEEE. This CDR3 has 16 residues.

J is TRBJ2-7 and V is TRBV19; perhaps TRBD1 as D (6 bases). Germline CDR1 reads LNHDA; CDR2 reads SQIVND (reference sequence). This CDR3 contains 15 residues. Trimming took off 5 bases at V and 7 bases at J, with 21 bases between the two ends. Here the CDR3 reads CASSLFGKGTQEQYF. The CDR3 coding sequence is TGTGCCAGTAGTCTCTTCGGTAAAGGGACACAAGAGCAGTACTTC. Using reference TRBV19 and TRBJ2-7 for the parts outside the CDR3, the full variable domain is DGGITQSPKYLFRKEGQNVTLSCEQNLNHDAMYWYRQDPGQGLRLIYYSQIVNDFQKGDIAEGYSVSREKKESFPLTVTSAQKNPTAFYLCASSLFGKGTQEQYFGPGTRLTVT.

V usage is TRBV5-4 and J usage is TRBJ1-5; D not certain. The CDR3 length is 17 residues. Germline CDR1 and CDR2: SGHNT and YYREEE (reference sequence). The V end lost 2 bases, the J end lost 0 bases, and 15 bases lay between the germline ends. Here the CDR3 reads CASSLNLGAYSNQPQHF. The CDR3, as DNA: TGTGCCAGCAGCTTAAATTTAGGAGCATATAGCAATCAGCCCCAGCATTTT.

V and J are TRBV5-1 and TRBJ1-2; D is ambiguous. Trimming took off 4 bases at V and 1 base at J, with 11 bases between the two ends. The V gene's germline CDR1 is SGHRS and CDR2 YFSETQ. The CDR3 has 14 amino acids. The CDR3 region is CASSSQALNYGYTF. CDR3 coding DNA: TGCGCCAGCAGCAGCCAGGCCCTTAACTATGGCTACACCTTC. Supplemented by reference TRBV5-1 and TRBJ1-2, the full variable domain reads KAGVTQTPRYLIKTRGQQVTLSCSPISGHRSVSWYQQTPGQGLQFLFEYFSETQRNKGNFPGRFSGRQFSNSRSEMNVSTLELGDSALYLCASSSQALNYGYTFGSGTRLTVV.

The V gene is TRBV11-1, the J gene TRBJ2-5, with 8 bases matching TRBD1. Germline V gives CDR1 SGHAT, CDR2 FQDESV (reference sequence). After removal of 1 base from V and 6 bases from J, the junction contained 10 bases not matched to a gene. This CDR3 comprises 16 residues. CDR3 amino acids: CASSLGPTGGTKTQYF. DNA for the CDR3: TGTGCCAGCAGCTTAGGTCCCACAGGGGGGACAAAGACCCAGTACTTC.

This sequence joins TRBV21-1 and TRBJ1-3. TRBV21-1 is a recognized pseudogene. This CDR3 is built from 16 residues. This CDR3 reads CASSKSHHNSGNTIYF. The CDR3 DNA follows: TGTGCCAGCAGCAAAAGCCACCATAACTCTGGAAACACCATATATTTT.

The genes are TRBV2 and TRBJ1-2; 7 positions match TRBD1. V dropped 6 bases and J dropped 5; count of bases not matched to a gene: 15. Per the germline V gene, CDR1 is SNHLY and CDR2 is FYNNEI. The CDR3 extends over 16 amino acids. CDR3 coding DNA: TGTGCCAGCAGACTTGGGACAGCCGGGACCCTATATGGCTACACCTTC. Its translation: CASRLGTAGTLYGYTF.

CDR3 nucleotide sequence: TGCAGTGCTAGTGGGGACAGGGGGCGTTGGGAAGCTTTCTTT. Residues: CSASGDRGRWEAFF. V is TRBV20-1 and J is TRBJ1-1; 12 bases match TRBD1. Germline CDR1 DFQATT, CDR2 SNEGSKA (reference sequence). Germline trimming cut 3 bases from V and 8 bases from J; bases unmatched to any gene: 7. This CDR3 is built from 14 residues.

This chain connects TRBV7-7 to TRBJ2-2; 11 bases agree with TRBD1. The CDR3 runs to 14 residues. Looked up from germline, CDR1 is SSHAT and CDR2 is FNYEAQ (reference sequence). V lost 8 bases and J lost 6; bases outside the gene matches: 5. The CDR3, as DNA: TGTGCCAGCGGTCGGGGACAGGGGGCCGGGGAGCTGTTTTTT. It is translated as CASGRGQGAGELFF.

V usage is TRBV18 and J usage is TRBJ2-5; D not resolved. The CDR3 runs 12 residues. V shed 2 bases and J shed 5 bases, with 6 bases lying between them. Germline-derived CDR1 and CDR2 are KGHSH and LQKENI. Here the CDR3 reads CASSPGHETQYF. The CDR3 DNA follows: TGTGCCAGCTCACCAGGGCACGAGACCCAGTACTTC.

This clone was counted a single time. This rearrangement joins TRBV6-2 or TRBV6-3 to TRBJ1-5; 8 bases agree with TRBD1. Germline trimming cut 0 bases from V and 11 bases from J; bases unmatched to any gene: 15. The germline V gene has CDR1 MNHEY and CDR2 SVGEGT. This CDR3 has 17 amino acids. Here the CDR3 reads CASSYSTVTGVVGAQHF. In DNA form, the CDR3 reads TGTGCCAGCAGTTACTCGACAGTGACAGGGGTCGTAGGGGCCCAGCATTTT.

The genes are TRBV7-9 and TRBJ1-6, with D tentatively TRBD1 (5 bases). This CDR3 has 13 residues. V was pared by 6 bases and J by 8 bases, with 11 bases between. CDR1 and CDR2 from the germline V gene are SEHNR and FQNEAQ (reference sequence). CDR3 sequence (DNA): TGTGCCAGCAGTTCAGGGTTTGATTCACCCCTCCACTTT. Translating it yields CASSSGFDSPLHF.

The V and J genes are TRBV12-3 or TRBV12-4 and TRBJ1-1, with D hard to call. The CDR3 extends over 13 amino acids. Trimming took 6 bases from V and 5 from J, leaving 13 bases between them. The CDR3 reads CASRRDPGTEAFF. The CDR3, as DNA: TGTGCCAGCAGACGAGACCCGGGGACTGAAGCTTTCTTT.

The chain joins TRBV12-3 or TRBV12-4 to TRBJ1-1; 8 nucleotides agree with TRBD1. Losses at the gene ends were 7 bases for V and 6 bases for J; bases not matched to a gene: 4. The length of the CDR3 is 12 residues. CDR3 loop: CASTRTGPEAFF. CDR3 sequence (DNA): TGTGCCAGCACCAGGACAGGGCCTGAAGCTTTCTTT.

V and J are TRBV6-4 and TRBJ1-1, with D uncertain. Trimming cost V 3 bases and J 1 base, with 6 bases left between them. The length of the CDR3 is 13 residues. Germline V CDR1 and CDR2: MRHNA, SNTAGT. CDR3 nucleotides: TGTGCCAGCAGTGAACAGAGGAACACTGAAGCTTTCTTT. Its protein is CASSEQRNTEAFF.

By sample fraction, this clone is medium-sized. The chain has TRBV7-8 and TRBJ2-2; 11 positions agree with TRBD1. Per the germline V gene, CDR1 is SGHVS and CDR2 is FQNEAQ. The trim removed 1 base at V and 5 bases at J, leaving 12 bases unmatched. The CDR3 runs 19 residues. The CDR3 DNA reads TGTGCCAGCAGCTTAGGGCGTAGGACAGGGGGCCTGAAAACCGGGGAGCTGTTTTTT. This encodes CASSLGRRTGGLKTGELFF. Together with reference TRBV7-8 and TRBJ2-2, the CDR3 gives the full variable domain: GAGVSQSPRYKVAKRGQDVALRCDPISGHVSLFWYQQALGQGPEFLTYFQNEAQLDKSGLPSDRFFAERPEGSVSTLKIQRTQQEDSAVYLCASSLGRRTGGLKTGELFFGEGSRLTVL.

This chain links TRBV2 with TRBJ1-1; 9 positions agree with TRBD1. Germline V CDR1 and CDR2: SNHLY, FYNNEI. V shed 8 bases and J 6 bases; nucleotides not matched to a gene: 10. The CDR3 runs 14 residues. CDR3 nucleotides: TGTGCCAGCGGTTCGGGACAGGGATTCCCTGAAGCTTTCTTT. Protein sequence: CASGSGQGFPEAFF.

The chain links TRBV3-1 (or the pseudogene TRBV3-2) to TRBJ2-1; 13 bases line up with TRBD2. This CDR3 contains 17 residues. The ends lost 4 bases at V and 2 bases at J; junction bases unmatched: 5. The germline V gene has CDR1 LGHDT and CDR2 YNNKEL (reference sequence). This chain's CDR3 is CASSPWTSGGAYNEQFF. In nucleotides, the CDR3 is TGTGCCAGCAGCCCGTGGACTAGCGGGGGAGCCTACAATGAGCAGTTCTTC.

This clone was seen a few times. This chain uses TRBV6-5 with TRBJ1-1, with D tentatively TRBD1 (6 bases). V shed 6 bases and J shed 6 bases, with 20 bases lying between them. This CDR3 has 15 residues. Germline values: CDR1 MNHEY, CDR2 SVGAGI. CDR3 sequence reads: CASRPSGVSTAEAFF. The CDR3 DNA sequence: TGTGCCAGCAGGCCGTCAGGGGTGTCGACGGCTGAAGCTTTCTTT.

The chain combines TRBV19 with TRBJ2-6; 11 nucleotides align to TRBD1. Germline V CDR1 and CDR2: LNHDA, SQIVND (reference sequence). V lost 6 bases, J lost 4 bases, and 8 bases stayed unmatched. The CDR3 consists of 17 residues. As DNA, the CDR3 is TGTGCCAGTAGACGAGGACAGGGGGCGATCGGGGCCAACGTCCTGACTTTC. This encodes CASRRGQGAIGANVLTF.

The CDR3 sequence: CASSKGSHSNQPQHF. The CDR3 bases are TGTGCCAGCTCCAAGGGGTCTCATAGCAATCAGCCCCAGCATTTT. The chain links TRBV18 to TRBJ1-5; D is perhaps TRBD1 (5 bases). CDR3 length equals 15 residues. V was cut by 6 bases and J by 0 bases, with 12 bases left in between. Per germline, CDR1 KGHSH and CDR2 LQKENI.